There are a few counts of the clone carrying this T cell receptor (beta chain). The data were obtained in a study of blood T cell repertoires in COVID-19. Looking at the study overall: The samples span acute and convalescent COVID-19 from the United States, Italy and Spain.

Clones were read by immunoSEQ multiplex PCR, and TCRdb kept only the in-frame ones, dropping some. The table shows around 160,000 clones, with approximately 80% occurring only once. The study recruited people aged roughly 18 to 100 years across 20 to 30 US areas. In assigning cohorts, the study relied on participant-reported clinical history. Germline V gives CDR1 SQVTM, CDR2 ANQGSEA. This CDR3 region has 14 residues. The V end lost 2 bases, the J end lost 0 bases, and 11 bases lay between the germline ends. The chain employs TRBV29-1 and TRBJ2-7; TRBD1 is a possible D gene (5 bases). The source of this sequence is a woman in her fifties or sixties who had recovered from COVID-19. Sequencing used PBMCs or T cells enriched from blood (not recorded which). The CDR3 coding sequence is TGCAGCGTTGAAATGACAGCCTTCTCCTACGAGCAGTACTTC. Translated: CSVEMTAFSYEQYF.